This T cell receptor (beta chain) was found in a study of regulatory T cells in long-lasting Graves disease. Study as a whole: For under 3 months, newly diagnosed Graves' patients had been taking antithyroid drugs.

The table lists this clonotype with a few counts. The time point: newly diagnosed GD, antithyroid drugs for less than 3 months. The TCR library was made from RNA that had been extracted from PBMCs in TRIzol. Researchers made TCR beta libraries by using iRepertoire HTBI primers and running Arm-PCR on CDR3 regions. One entry per CDR3 protein, called by TCRdb with MiXCR from the multiplex PCR reads. The profile shows about 500,000 distinct CDR3 sequences, about 16% of them singletons. Germline V gives CDR1 MNHEY, CDR2 SMNVEV (reference sequence). V gave up 7 bases and J gave up 9 bases; unmatched junction bases: 17. The CDR3 length is 16 residues. The sample also formed part of further work on T cells in Graves' hyperthyroidism and ophthalmopathy.

The rearrangement uses TRBV27 and TRBJ2-1; 8 positions match TRBD2. This TCR was sampled from a man aged 40-50 years with Graves disease. Here the sequenced sample was peripheral blood mononuclear cells (PBMCs), taken at new diagnosis, from a patient treated with antithyroid drugs. The CDR3 loop is CASTTFFRGRYREQFF. In DNA, the CDR3 is TGTGCCAGCACCACCTTCTTTCGCGGGAGGTACCGTGAGCAGTTCTTC.